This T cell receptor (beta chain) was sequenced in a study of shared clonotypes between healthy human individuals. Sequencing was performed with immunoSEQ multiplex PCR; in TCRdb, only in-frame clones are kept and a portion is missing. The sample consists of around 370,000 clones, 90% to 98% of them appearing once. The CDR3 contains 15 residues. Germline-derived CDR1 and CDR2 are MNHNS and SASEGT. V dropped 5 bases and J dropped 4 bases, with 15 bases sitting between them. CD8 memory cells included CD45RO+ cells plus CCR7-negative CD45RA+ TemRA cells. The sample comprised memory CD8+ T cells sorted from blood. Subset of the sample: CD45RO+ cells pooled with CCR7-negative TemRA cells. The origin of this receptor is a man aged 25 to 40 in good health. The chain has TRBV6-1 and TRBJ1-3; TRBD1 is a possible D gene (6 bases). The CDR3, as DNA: TGTGCCAGCAGTAGGAGGGGGGTTTTAGGAAACACCATATATTTT. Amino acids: CASSRRGVLGNTIYF.